The 25 T cell receptor beta chains reported below all come from one sample, sequenced in a study of CD8 T cells in ankylosing spondylitis. TCRdb independently ran MiXCR on the 5' RACE reads; one entry per CDR3 protein. The sample carries 150,000 to 200,000 distinct CDR3 sequences, 15% to 20% recorded once. The material sequenced was blood, either unsorted or a sorted T cell fraction (not recorded which). These receptors came from a male donor under 30 with ankylosing spondylitis or in good health (not recorded which).

There are many counts of this clonotype. This chain links TRBV5-1 with TRBJ1-2, with 9 nucleotides matching TRBD1. The length of the CDR3 is 17 residues. V trimming: 3 bases; J trimming: 0 bases; junction bases outside the gene matches: 9. The V gene's germline CDR1 is SGHRS and CDR2 YFSETQ. The CDR3 sequence is CASSSGQGTRANYGYTF. The DNA for the CDR3 is TGCGCCAGCAGCTCGGGACAGGGTACCAGAGCTAACTATGGCTACACCTTC.

This clonotype was detected ten times or more. The rearrangement joins TRBV5-1 to TRBJ1-1, with D possibly TRBD1 on 5 matching bases. V lost 5 bases, J lost 0 bases, and 11 bases lay in between. The germline V gene encodes CDR1 SGHRS and CDR2 YFSETQ. The CDR3 has 14 amino acids. The CDR3 loop reads CASSGGNLNTEAFF. The CDR3 nucleotides read TGCGCCAGCAGTGGGGGGAACTTGAACACTGAAGCTTTCTTT.

V usage is TRBV28 and J usage is TRBJ1-4; D remains unclear. CDR1 and CDR2 from the germline V gene are MDHEN and SYDVKM. This CDR3 is built from 11 residues. V was shortened by 3 bases and J by 6 bases, with 2 bases between the two germline ends. The CDR3 nucleotides read TGTGCCAGCAGTTTCCATGAAAAACTGTTTTTT. Residues: CASSFHEKLFF.

This clonotype was seen many times. The J gene is TRBJ1-2, the V gene TRBV10-3; no clear D. Looked up from germline, CDR1 is ENHRY and CDR2 is SYGVKD. V lost 3 bases and J lost 4, with 15 bases in between. The CDR3 has 15 residues. The CDR3 DNA sequence: TGTGCCATCAGTGACCGACCCCCGGAGGGCTATGGCTACACCTTC. It yields the protein CAISDRPPEGYGYTF.

The sample holds many counts of this clonotype. This chain uses TRBV7-8 with TRBJ2-3, with D perhaps TRBD1 or TRBD2 (5 bases each). Germline V gene data show CDR1 as SGHVS and CDR2 as FQNEAQ. This CDR3 spans 14 amino acids. Trimming shortened V by 8 bases and J by 0 bases, and 12 bases separated the two germline ends. In DNA form, the CDR3 reads TGTGCCAGCCACTCATGGGGGAGCACAGATACGCAGTATTTT. Its translation: CASHSWGSTDTQYF. The complete variable domain, with remaining parts taken from reference TRBV7-8 and TRBJ2-3, reads GAGVSQSPRYKVAKRGQDVALRCDPISGHVSLFWYQQALGQGPEFLTYFQNEAQLDKSGLPSDRFFAERPEGSVSTLKIQRTQQEDSAVYLCASHSWGSTDTQYFGPGTRLTVL.

This clonotype turned up a few times. The chain recombines TRBV29-1 with TRBJ1-2; maybe TRBD1 (6 bases). The CDR3 consists of 15 residues. The germline V and J ends were trimmed by 1 base and 3 bases, with 15 bases remaining between them. CDR1 is SQVTM, CDR2 ANQGSEA, per germline. CDR3 nucleotides: TGCAGCGTTGAAGGGTTCAGGGGCATTTACTATGGCTACACCTTC. Its translation: CSVEGFRGIYYGYTF.

This clonotype was observed many times. V usage is TRBV7-9 and J usage is TRBJ2-6; no clear D gene. In germline, CDR1 is SEHNR, CDR2 FQNEAQ (reference sequence). The CDR3 runs 16 residues. V gave up 4 bases and J gave up 0 bases, with 10 bases separating them. CDR3 sequence reads: CASSWAELSGANVLTF. For the CDR3, the DNA is TGTGCCAGCAGCTGGGCAGAGCTCTCTGGGGCCAACGTCCTGACTTTC.

This clonotype was recorded at least ten times. CDR3 amino acids: CASSPGRRGNTEAFF. The CDR3 bases are TGTGCCAGCAGTCCTGGACGGAGGGGGAACACTGAAGCTTTCTTT. The V gene is TRBV12-3 or TRBV12-4, the J gene TRBJ1-1, with a possible D match to TRBD1 (5 bases). V lost 5 bases and J 1 base, leaving 14 bases between the germline ends. CDR3 length: 15 amino acids.

The chain couples TRBV29-1 to TRBJ2-3; D not certain. Germline lookup yields CDR1 SQVTM and CDR2 ANQGSEA. V lost 5 bases and J 1 base, leaving 7 bases between the germline ends. This CDR3 has 12 amino acids. CDR3 sequence reads: CSVWIGTDTQYF. CDR3 coding DNA: TGCAGCGTTTGGATCGGCACAGATACGCAGTATTTT.

This clonotype was recorded many times. The chain couples TRBV29-1 to TRBJ2-3; D gene unclear. The germline V gene encodes CDR1 SQVTM and CDR2 ANQGSEA. The V end was cut by 7 bases, the J end by 4 bases, with 18 bases between. The CDR3 contains 14 residues. The CDR3 bases are TGCAGCGGTTCCGGCCTTCTGGTGCCAGATACGCAGTATTTT. This translates into CSGSGLLVPDTQYF.

This clonotype was seen a handful of times. The rearrangement uses TRBV20-1 and TRBJ2-3; 8 bases fit TRBD1. The CDR3 spans 15 residues. After removal of 3 bases from V and 10 bases from J, the junction contained 15 bases not matched to a gene. Germline V lookup: CDR1 DFQATT, CDR2 SNEGSKA (reference sequence). CDR3 residues: CSASGGGQGFGAQYF. In nucleotides, the CDR3 is TGCAGTGCTAGTGGGGGCGGACAGGGTTTTGGAGCGCAGTATTTT.

This clonotype was found many times. The chain is built from TRBV5-1 and TRBJ1-4; D remains ambiguous. This CDR3 spans 16 amino acids. The V and J ends lost 2 bases and 2 bases respectively, with 13 bases between them. CDR1 and CDR2 (germline): SGHRS, YFSETQ. The DNA for the CDR3 is TGCGCCAGCAGCTTACAAACCCGGGCGACTAATGAAAAACTGTTTTTT. As protein: CASSLQTRATNEKLFF.

This clonotype has ten or more counts. This chain uses TRBV5-4 with TRBJ1-1, with a possible D match to TRBD1 (5 bases). V lost 2 bases to trimming and J lost 4 bases, with 15 bases between them. The germline CDR1 and CDR2 sequences are SGHNT and YYREEE (reference sequence). There are 15 residues in the CDR3. The CDR3 sequence is CASSFPGSGGTEAFF. Written as DNA, the CDR3 is TGTGCCAGCAGCTTCCCAGGGTCCGGCGGCACTGAAGCTTTCTTT.

This clonotype occurred once. The chain links TRBV5-4 to TRBJ2-1; D is perhaps TRBD2 (7 bases). V was pared by 4 bases and J by 4 bases, with 18 bases between. Germline CDR1 and CDR2: SGHNT and YYREEE (reference sequence). This CDR3 region has 16 residues. CDR3 DNA: TGTGCCAGCAGCGGGGGCGGGCTAGCGGAATACAATGAGCAGTTCTTC. Translation: CASSGGGLAEYNEQFF.

This clonotype has ten or more counts. The rearrangement joins TRBV12-3 or TRBV12-4 to TRBJ1-1, with a weak D call TRBD1 (6 bases). The CDR3 extends over 12 amino acids. V lost 6 bases and J lost 6, with 11 bases in between. In nucleotides, the CDR3 is TGTGCCAGCAGACAGGGAGTCGCTGAAGCTTTCTTT. It is translated as CASRQGVAEAFF.

This clonotype appeared many times. This rearrangement joins TRBV5-1 to TRBJ2-7, with 9 bases fitting TRBD1. The germline gives CDR1 SGHRS, CDR2 YFSETQ. V trimming: 3 bases; J trimming: 0 bases; junction bases outside the gene matches: 1. The CDR3 contains 14 residues. The chain's CDR3 is CASSWTGDSYEQYF. As DNA, the CDR3 is TGCGCCAGCAGCTGGACAGGGGACTCCTACGAGCAGTACTTC.

The chain carries TRBV10-3 and TRBJ2-2; TRBD2 aligns across 9 bases. The CDR3 is 15 amino acids. Looked up from germline, CDR1 is ENHRY and CDR2 is SYGVKD. Unmatched junction bases numbered 4, after V lost 6 bases and J lost 2 bases. This chain's CDR3 is CAISPGTSNTGELFF. CDR3 coding DNA: TGTGCCATCAGCCCCGGGACTAGCAACACCGGGGAGCTGTTTTTT.

This clonotype was found many times. The chain employs TRBV28 and TRBJ1-5, with 7 bases lining up with TRBD1. The germline V gene has CDR1 MDHEN and CDR2 SYDVKM. The CDR3 contains 14 residues. J gave up 6 bases and V 5 bases, and 7 bases lay outside the gene matches. The CDR3 region has the DNA TGTGCCAGCAGTCTAAACAGGGGCGGTCAGCCCCAGCATTTT. It yields the protein CASSLNRGGQPQHF.

At least ten counts were recorded for this clonotype. The chain has TRBV28 and TRBJ1-1; D possibly corresponds to TRBD1 (5 bases). V lost 5 bases, J lost 5 bases, and 9 bases lay in between. CDR3 length: 12 amino acids. The V gene's germline CDR1 is MDHEN and CDR2 SYDVKM. CDR3 bases: TGTGCCAGCAGTCCCCCAGGGACTGAAGCTTTCTTT. Translation: CASSPPGTEAFF.

The sample holds many counts of this clonotype. This chain uses TRBV12-3 or TRBV12-4 with TRBJ2-1; D perhaps matches TRBD1 (6 bases). The CDR3 contains 13 residues. The ends were cut back, 4 bases at V and 12 bases at J, with 16 bases in the middle. CDR3 amino acids: CASSSRTASAQFF. The DNA of the CDR3 is TGTGCCAGCAGTTCCCGGACAGCAAGTGCGCAGTTCTTC.

The V call is TRBV6-5, the J call TRBJ2-7; weak D call: TRBD1 (6 bases). There are 14 residues in the CDR3. Trimming pared 0 bases from V and 7 bases from J, leaving 13 bases between. The germline V gene encodes CDR1 MNHEY and CDR2 SVGAGI. The CDR3 loop is CASSYSMGAWEQYF. The CDR3 DNA reads as TGTGCCAGCAGTTACTCGATGGGGGCTTGGGAGCAGTACTTC.

The J gene is TRBJ2-7, the V gene TRBV4-2; D is possibly TRBD2 (6 bases). V lost 4 bases, J lost 6 bases, and 19 bases lay in between. Germline V lookup: CDR1 LGHNA, CDR2 YNFKEQ. There are 15 residues in the CDR3. The CDR3 reads CASSPALSGDPEQYF. Written as DNA, the CDR3 is TGTGCCAGCAGCCCAGCCCTATCGGGAGATCCCGAGCAGTACTTC.

This clonotype was counted many times. The chain is built from TRBV7-8 and TRBJ2-5; 9 nucleotides align to TRBD1. The trim removed 5 bases at V and 1 base at J, leaving 5 bases unmatched. The CDR3 spans 15 residues. Germline V gives CDR1 SGHVS, CDR2 FQNEAQ. CDR3 sequence: CASSRRGQGQETQYF. In DNA form, the CDR3 reads TGTGCCAGCAGCAGGCGGGGACAGGGCCAAGAGACCCAGTACTTC.

The rearrangement uses TRBV5-1 and TRBJ1-3, with unresolved D. There are 15 residues in the CDR3. Germline CDR1 and CDR2: SGHRS and YFSETQ. Trimming cost V 4 bases and J 0 bases, with 11 bases left between them. The CDR3 sequence is CASSEGFSSGNTIYF. CDR3 in DNA: TGCGCCAGCAGCGAGGGCTTCTCCTCTGGAAACACCATATATTTT.

This clonotype was observed many times. The chain is built from TRBV12-3 or TRBV12-4 and TRBJ1-2; the match to TRBD1 covers 9 bases. V was clipped by 6 bases and J by 5 bases; unmatched bases: 10. CDR3 size: 15 residues. This CDR3 is CASSRQDRGNYGYTF. CDR3 sequence (DNA): TGTGCCAGCAGCCGTCAGGACAGGGGCAATTATGGCTACACCTTC.